This T cell receptor beta chain was documented in a study of blood T cell repertoires in COVID-19. About the research overall: Some COVID-19 samples were acute and others convalescent; all came from the United States, Italy and Spain.

The CDR3 extends over 15 amino acids. Germline CDR1 is LGHDT and CDR2 is YNNKEL (reference sequence). V dropped 1 base and J dropped 1 base, with 8 bases sitting between them. This clone was counted once. In the authors' methods: Cell counts per sample came from amplifying reference gene primers. Profiled with immunoSEQ multiplex PCR; TCRdb holds only in-frame clones, not every one. D and trimming were read from the DNA, whereas the V and J calls and clone size are those reported in that table. This table holds around 100,000 clones, around 90% found once. This rearrangement joins TRBV3-1 (or the pseudogene TRBV3-2) to TRBJ2-1; no definite D call. This TCR derives from a human donor in a cohort sampled during active COVID-19. Specimen: peripheral blood. The CDR3 coding sequence is TGTGCCAGCAGCCAAGGTCCCAGTTCCTACAATGAGCAGTTCTTC. Its protein product is CASSQGPSSYNEQFF.